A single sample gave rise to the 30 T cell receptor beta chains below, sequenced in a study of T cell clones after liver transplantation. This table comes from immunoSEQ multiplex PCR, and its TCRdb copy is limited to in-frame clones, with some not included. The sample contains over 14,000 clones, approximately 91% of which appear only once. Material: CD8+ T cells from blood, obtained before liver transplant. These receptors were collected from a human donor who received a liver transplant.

CDR3 nucleotides: TGTGCCAGCAGCTTAGGGGGACTAGATGAAAAACTGTTTTTT. Its protein product is CASSLGGLDEKLFF. V is TRBV7-9 and J is TRBJ1-4; D is possibly TRBD1 (5 bases). Trimming stripped 1 base from V and 6 bases from J, with 9 bases between. Per germline, CDR1 SEHNR and CDR2 FQNEAQ (reference sequence). The CDR3 covers 14 residues.

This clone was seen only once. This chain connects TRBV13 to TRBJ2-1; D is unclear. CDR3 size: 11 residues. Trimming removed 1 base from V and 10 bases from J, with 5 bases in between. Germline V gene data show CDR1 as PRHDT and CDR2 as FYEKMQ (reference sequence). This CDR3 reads CASSLVREQFF. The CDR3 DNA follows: TGTGCCAGCAGCTTAGTAAGGGAGCAGTTCTTC.

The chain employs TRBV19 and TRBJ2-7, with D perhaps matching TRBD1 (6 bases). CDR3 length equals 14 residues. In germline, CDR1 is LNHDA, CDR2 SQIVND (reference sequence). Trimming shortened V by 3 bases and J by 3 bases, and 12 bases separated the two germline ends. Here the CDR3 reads CASSIRTESYEQYF. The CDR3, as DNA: TGTGCCAGTAGTATTAGGACAGAGAGCTACGAGCAGTACTTC.

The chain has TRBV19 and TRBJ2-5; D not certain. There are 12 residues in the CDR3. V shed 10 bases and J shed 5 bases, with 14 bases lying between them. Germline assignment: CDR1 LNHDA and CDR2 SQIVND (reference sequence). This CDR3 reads CATSEPLETQYF. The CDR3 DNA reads TGTGCCACCTCCGAGCCATTGGAGACCCAGTACTTC. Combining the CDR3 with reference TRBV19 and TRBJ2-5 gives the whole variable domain DGGITQSPKYLFRKEGQNVTLSCEQNLNHDAMYWYRQDPGQGLRLIYYSQIVNDFQKGDIAEGYSVSREKKESFPLTVTSAQKNPTAFYLCATSEPLETQYFGPGTRLLVL.

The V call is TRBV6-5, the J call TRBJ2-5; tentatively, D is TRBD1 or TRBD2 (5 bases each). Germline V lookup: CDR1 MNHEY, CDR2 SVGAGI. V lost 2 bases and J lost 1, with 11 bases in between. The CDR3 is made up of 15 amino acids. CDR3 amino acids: CASSYGDGFQETQYF. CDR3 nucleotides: TGTGCCAGCAGTTACGGGGACGGGTTCCAAGAGACCCAGTACTTC.

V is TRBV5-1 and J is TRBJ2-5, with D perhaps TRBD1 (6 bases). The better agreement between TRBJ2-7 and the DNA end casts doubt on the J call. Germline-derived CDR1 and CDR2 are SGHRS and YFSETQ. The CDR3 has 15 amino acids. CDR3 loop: CASSSDPTGPYEQYF. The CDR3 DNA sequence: TGCGCCAGCAGCTCTGACCCGACAGGCCCCTACGAGCAGTACTTC.

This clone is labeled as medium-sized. The CDR3 region is CASSHGQGEGYEQYF. CDR3 DNA: TGCGCCAGCAGCCACGGACAGGGGGAAGGCTACGAGCAGTACTTC. The rearrangement links TRBV4-1 to TRBJ2-7, with 10 bases lining up with TRBD1. The germline gives CDR1 MGHRA, CDR2 YSYEKL. CDR3 length: 15 residues. Trimming removed 3 bases from V and 3 bases from J; junction bases left unmatched: 5.

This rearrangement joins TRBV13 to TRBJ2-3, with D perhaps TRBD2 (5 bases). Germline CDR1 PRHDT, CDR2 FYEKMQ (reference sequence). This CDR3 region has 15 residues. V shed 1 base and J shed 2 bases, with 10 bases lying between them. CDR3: CASSLVDSPTDTQYF. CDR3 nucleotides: TGTGCCAGCAGCTTAGTGGACTCCCCCACAGATACGCAGTATTTT.

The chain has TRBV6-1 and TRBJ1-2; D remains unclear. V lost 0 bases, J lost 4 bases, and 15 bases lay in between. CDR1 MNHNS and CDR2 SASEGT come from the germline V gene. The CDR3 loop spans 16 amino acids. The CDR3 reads CASSEATYGLIYGYTF. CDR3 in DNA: TGTGCCAGCAGTGAAGCCACCTACGGGCTCATCTATGGCTACACCTTC.

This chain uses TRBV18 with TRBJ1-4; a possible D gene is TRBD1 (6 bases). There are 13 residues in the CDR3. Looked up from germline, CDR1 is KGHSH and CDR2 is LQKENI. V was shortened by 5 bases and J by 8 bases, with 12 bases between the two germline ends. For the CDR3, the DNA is TGTGCCAGCTCAAATGGACAGCCGGAAAAACTGTTTTTT. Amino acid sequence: CASSNGQPEKLFF.

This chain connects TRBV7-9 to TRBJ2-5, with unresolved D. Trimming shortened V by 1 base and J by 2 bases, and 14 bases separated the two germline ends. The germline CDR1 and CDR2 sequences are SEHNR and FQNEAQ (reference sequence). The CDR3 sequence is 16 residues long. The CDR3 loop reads CASSLVVAEAQETQYF. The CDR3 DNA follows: TGTGCCAGCAGCTTAGTGGTAGCAGAAGCTCAAGAGACCCAGTACTTC. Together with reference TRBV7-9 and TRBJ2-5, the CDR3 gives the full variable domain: DTGVSQNPRHKITKRGQNVTFRCDPISEHNRLYWYRQTLGQGPEFLTYFQNEAQLEKSRLLSDRFSAERPKGSFSTLEIQRTEQGDSAMYLCASSLVVAEAQETQYFGPGTRLLVL.

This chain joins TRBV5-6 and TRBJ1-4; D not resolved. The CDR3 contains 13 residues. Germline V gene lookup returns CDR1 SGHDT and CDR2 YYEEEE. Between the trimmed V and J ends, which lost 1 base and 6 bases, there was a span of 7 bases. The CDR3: CASSLKYDEKLFF. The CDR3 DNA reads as TGTGCCAGCAGCTTGAAGTACGATGAAAAACTGTTTTTT.

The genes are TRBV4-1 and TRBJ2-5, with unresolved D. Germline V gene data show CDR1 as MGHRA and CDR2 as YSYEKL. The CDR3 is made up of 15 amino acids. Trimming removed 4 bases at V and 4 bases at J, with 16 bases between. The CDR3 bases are TGCGCCAGCAGCCCCCGGACCACCCCCGGAGAGACCCAGTACTTC. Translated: CASSPRTTPGETQYF.

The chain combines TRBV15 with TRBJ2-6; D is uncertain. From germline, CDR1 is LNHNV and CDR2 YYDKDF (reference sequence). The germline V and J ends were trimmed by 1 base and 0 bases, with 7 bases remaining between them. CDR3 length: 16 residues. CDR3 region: CATSRGPSSGANVLTF. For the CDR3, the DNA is TGTGCCACCAGCAGAGGCCCCTCCTCTGGGGCCAACGTCCTGACTTTC.

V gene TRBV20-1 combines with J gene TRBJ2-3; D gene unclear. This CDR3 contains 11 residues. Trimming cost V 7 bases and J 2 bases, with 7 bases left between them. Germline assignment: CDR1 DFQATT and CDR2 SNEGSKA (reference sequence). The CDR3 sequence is CSGKFTDTQYF. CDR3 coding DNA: TGCAGTGGTAAATTCACAGATACGCAGTATTTT.

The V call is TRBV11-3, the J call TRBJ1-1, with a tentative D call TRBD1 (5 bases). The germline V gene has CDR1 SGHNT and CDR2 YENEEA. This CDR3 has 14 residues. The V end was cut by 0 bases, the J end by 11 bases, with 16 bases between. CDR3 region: CASSLDGRDLGAFF. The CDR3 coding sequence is TGTGCCAGCAGCTTAGATGGCAGGGACCTTGGGGCTTTCTTT.

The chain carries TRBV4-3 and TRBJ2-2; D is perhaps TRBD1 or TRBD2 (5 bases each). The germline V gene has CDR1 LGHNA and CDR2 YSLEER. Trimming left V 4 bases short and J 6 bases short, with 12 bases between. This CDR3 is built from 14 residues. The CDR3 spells CASSLGEGSGELFF. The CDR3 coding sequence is TGCGCCAGCAGCCTCGGTGAGGGGTCCGGGGAGCTGTTTTTT.

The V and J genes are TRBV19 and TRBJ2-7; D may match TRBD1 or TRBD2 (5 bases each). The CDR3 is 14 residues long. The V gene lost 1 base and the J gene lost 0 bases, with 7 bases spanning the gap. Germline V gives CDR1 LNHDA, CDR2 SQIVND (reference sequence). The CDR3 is CASSIGGFSYEQYF. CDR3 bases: TGTGCCAGTAGTATAGGGGGGTTCTCCTACGAGCAGTACTTC.

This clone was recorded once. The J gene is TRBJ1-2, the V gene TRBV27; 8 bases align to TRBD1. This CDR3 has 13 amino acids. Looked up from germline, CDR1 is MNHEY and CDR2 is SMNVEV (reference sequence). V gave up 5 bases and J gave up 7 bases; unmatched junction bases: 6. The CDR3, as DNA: TGTGCCAGCAGTCCGGGACAGGCTATTGGCTACACCTTC. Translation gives CASSPGQAIGYTF.

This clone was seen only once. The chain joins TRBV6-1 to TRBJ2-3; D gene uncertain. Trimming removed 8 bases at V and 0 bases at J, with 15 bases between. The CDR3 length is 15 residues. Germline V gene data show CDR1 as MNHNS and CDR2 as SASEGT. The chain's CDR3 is CASPPPGRSTDTQYF. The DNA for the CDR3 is TGTGCCAGCCCACCGCCCGGACGGAGCACAGATACGCAGTATTTT.

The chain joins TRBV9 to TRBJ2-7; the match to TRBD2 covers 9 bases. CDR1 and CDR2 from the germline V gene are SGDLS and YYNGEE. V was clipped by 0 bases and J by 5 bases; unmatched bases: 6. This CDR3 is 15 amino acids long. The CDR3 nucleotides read TGTGCCAGCAGCGTAGAAGGTAGCGGGAGCGACGAGCAGTACTTC. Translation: CASSVEGSGSDEQYF.

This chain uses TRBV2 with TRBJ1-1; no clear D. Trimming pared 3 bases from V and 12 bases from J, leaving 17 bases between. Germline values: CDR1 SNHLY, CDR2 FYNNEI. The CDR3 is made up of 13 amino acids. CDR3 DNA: TGTGCCAGCAGTGATCCGAAACCCCTGCCAACTTTCTTT. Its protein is CASSDPKPLPTFF.

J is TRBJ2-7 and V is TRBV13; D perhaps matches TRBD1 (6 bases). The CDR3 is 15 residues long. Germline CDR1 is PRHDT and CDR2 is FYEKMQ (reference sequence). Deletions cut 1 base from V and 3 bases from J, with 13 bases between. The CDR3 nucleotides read TGTGCCAGCAGCTTAGAACCTGGACAGAACTACGAGCAGTACTTC. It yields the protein CASSLEPGQNYEQYF.

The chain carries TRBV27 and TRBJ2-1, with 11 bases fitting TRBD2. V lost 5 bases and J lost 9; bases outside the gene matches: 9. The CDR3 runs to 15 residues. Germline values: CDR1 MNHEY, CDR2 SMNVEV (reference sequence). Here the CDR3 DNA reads TGTGCCAGCAGTCCTAGCGGGAGGTCCTACGGTGAGCAGTTCTTC. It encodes CASSPSGRSYGEQFF.

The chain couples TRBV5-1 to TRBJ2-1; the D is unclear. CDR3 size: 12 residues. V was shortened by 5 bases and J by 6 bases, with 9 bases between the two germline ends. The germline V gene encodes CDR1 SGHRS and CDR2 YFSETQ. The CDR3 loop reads CASSRWSNEQFF. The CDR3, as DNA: TGCGCCAGCAGTAGATGGTCCAATGAGCAGTTCTTC.

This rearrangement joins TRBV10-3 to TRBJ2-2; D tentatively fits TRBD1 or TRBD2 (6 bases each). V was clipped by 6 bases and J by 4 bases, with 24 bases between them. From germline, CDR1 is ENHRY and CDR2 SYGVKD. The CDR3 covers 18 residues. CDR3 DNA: TGTGCCATCAGGGGGGTCAGGGGACTCCCCCTAGGCACCGGGGAGCTGTTTTTT. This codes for CAIRGVRGLPLGTGELFF.

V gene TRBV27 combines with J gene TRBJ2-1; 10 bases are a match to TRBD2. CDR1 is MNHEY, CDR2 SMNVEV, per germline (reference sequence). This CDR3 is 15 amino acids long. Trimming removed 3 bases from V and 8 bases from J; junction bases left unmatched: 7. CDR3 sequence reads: CASSFLAGGLDEQFF. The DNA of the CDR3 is TGTGCCAGCAGTTTTTTAGCGGGAGGCTTGGATGAGCAGTTCTTC.

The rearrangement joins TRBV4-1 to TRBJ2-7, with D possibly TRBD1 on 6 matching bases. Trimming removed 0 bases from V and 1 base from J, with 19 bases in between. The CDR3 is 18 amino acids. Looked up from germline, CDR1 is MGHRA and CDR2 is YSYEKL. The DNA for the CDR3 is TGCGCCAGCAGCCAAGAGACCTTGCGAGGGACAACATCCTACGAGCAGTACTTC. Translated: CASSQETLRGTTSYEQYF.

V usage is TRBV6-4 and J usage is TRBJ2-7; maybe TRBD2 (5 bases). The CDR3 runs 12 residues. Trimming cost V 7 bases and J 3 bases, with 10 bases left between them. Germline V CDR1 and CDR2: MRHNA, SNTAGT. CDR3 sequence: CASKRSYYEQYF. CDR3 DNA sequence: TGTGCCAGCAAGCGGAGCTACTACGAGCAGTACTTC.

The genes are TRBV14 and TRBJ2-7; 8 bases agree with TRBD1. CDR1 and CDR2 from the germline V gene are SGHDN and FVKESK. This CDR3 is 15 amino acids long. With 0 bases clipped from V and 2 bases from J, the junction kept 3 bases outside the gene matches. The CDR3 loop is CASSQERTGTYEQYF. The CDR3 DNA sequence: TGTGCCAGCAGCCAAGAAAGGACAGGGACCTACGAGCAGTACTTC.